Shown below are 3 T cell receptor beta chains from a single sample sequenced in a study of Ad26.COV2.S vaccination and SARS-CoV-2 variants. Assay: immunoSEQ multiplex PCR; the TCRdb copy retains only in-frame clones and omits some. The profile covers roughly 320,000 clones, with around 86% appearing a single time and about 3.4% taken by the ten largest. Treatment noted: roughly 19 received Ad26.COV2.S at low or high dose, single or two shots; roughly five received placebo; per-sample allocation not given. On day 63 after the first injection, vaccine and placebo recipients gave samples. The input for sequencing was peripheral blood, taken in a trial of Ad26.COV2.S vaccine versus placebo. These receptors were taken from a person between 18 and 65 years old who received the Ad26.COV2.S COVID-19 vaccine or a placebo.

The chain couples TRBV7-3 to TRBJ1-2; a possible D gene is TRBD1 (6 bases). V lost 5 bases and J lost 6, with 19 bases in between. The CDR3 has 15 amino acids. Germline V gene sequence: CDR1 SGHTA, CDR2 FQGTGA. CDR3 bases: TGTGCCAGCAGCCCCACAGGGAATAGGGCGAATGGCTACACCTTC. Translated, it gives CASSPTGNRANGYTF. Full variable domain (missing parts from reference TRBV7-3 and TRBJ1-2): GAGVSQTPSNKVTEKGKYVELRCDPISGHTALYWYRQSLGQGPEFLIYFQGTGAADDSGLPNDRFFAVRPEGSVSTLKIQRTERGDSAVYLCASSPTGNRANGYTFGSGTRLTVV.

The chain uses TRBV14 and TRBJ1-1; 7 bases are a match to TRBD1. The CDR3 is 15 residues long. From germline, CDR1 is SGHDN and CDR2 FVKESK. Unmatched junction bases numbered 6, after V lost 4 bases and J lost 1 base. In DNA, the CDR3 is TGTGCCAGCAGCCCTTCCGGGACAGAGAACACTGAAGCTTTCTTT. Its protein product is CASSPSGTENTEAFF.

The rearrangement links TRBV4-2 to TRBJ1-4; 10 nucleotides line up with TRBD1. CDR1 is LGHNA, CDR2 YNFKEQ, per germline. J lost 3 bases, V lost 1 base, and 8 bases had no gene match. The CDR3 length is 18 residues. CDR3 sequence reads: CASSQGQGQGLSNEKLFF. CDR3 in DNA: TGTGCCAGCAGCCAAGGCCAGGGACAGGGGCTTTCTAATGAAAAACTGTTTTTT.